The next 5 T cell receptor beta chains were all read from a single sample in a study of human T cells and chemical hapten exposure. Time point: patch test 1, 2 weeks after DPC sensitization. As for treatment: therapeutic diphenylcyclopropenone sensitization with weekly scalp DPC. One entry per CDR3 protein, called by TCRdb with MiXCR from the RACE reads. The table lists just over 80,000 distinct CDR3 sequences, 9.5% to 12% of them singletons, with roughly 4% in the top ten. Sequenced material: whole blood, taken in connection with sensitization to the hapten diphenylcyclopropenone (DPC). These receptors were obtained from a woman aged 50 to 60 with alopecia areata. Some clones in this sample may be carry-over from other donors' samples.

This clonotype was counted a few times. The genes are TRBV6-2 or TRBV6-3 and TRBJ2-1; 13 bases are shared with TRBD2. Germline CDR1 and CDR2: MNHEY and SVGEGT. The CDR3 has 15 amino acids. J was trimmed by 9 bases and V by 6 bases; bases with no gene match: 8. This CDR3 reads CASRLAGGRLGEQFF. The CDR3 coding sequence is TGTGCCAGCAGACTAGCGGGGGGGCGCCTGGGTGAGCAGTTCTTC.

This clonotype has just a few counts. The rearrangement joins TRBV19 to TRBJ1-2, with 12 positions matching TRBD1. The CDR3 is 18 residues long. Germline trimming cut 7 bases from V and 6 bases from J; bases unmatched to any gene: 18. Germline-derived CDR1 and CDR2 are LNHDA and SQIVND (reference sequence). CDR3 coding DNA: TGTGCCAGTACCCTCGGAGGGACAGGGGGCCTCTTAGAGAATGGCTACACCTTC. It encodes CASTLGGTGGLLENGYTF.

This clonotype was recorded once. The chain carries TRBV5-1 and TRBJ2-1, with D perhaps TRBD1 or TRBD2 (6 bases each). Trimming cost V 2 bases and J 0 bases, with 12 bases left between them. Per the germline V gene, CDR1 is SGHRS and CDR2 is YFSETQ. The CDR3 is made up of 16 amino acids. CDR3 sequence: CASSFLGGSSYNEQFF. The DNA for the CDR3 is TGCGCCAGCAGCTTCTTGGGGGGCTCCTCCTACAATGAGCAGTTCTTC.

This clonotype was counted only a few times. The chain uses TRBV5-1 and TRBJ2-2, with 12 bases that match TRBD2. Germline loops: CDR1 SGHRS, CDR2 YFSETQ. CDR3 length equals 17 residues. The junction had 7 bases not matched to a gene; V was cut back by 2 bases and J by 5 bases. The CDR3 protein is CASSFLGTSGPTGELFF. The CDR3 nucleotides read TGCGCCAGCAGCTTCCTAGGGACTAGCGGGCCAACCGGGGAGCTGTTTTTT.

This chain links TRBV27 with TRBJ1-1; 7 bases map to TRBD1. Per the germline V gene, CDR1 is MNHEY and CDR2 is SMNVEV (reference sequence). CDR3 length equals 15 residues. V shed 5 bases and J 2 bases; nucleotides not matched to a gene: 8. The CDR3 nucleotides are TGTGCCAGCAGTCGCAGGGGGGAAAGAAACACTGAAGCTTTCTTT. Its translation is CASSRRGERNTEAFF.